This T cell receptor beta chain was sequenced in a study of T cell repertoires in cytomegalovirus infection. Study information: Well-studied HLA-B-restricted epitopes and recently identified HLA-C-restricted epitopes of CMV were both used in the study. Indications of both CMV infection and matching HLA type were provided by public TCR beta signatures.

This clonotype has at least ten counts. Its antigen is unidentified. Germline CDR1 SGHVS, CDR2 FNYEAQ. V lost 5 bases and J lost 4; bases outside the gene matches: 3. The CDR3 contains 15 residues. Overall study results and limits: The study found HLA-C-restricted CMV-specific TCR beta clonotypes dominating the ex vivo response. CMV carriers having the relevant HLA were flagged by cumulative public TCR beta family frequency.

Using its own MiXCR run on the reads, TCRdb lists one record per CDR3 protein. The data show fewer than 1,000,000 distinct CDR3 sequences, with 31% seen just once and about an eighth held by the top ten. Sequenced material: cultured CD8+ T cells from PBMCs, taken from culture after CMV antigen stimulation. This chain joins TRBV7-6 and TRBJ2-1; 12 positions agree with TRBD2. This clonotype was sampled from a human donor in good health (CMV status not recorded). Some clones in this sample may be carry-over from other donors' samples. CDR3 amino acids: CASSTSGGTYNEQFF. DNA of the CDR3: TGTGCCAGCAGCACTAGCGGGGGGACTTACAATGAGCAGTTCTTC.